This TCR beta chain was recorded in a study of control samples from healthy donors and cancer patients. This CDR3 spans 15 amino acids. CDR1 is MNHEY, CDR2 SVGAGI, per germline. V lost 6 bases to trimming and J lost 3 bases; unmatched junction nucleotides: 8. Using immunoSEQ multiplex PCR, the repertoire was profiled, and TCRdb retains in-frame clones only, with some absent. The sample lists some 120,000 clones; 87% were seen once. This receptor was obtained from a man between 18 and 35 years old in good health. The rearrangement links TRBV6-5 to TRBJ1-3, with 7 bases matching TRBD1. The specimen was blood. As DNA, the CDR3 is TGTGCCAGCAGGCTAACAGGGGCCAATGGAAACACCATATATTTT. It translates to CASRLTGANGNTIYF.